The rows below give T cell receptor beta chains drawn from one sample of a study of T cell repertoires in cytomegalovirus infection. In TCRdb, the reads were re-called with MiXCR into one record per CDR3 protein. The table has 300,000 or so distinct CDR3 sequences, about 26% seen once. Material: PBMCs. These receptor sequences come from a human donor in good health (CMV status not recorded). Some clones in this sample may be carry-over from other donors' samples. Both conserved end residues are part of each CDR3. Each record gives: CDR3 protein, CDR3 DNA, V gene, clone size, D gene, J gene. A D gene is named only where the DNA matches it firmly. The size entry is marked missing in some rows and otherwise reads once, few, many or a size class.

CASSPGSLNAKNIQYF | TGTGCCAGCAGCCCTGGCTCCTTGAACGCCAAAAACATTCAGTACTTC | TRBV7-2 | many | - | TRBJ2-4
CASSFPGTAYNQPQHF | TGTGCCAGCAGCTTTCCCGGGACAGCCTATAATCAGCCCCAGCATTTT | TRBV7-2 | many | TRBD1 | TRBJ1-5
CASSLSRDNSYGQYF | TGTGCCAGCAGTTTATCGCGGGATAACTCCTACGGGCAGTACTTC | TRBV27 | - | - | TRBJ2-7
CASSLQGATQYF | TGTGCCAGCAGTTTACAGGGCGCGACCCAGTACTTC | TRBV28 | - | - | TRBJ2-5
CSAPRLAGGYSYNEQFF | TGCAGCGCACCCCGACTAGCGGGGGGGTATTCCTACAATGAGCAGTTCTTC | TRBV29-1 | - | TRBD2 | TRBJ2-1
CASSPGGAETQYF | TGTGCCAGCAGCCCTGGAGGGGCCGAGACCCAGTACTTC | TRBV7-9 | many | - | TRBJ2-5
CASSGSGTGVNEQYF | TGTGCCAGCAGCGGATCGGGGACAGGGGTCAACGAGCAGTACTTC | TRBV7-2 | many | TRBD1 | TRBJ2-7
CASSLGGSGGNTIYF | TGTGCCAGCAGCTTAGGGGGGTCGGGAGGAAACACCATATATTTT | TRBV7-2 | many | - | TRBJ1-3
CASSSQGEDGEKLFF | TGTGCCAGCAGCTCTCAGGGAGAAGATGGGGAAAAACTGTTTTTT | TRBV7-2 | many | - | TRBJ1-4
CASSSSVGLPYEQYF | TGTGCCAGCAGCTCATCCGTGGGCCTGCCCTACGAGCAGTACTTC | TRBV7-9 | few | - | TRBJ2-7
CSGGGNEQFF | TGCAGCGGGGGAGGGAACGAGCAGTTCTTC | TRBV29-1 | few | TRBD2 | TRBJ2-1
CARGGNTDTQYF | TGTGCCAGAGGGGGTAACACAGATACGCAGTATTTT | TRBV7-6 | - | - | TRBJ2-3
CAWSDHGTIKETQYF | TGTGCCTGGAGTGACCACGGGACTATCAAAGAGACCCAGTACTTC | TRBV30 | - | TRBD2 | TRBJ2-5
CSVIAGASETQYF | TGCAGTGTTATAGCGGGAGCCTCGGAGACCCAGTACTTC | TRBV20-1 | - | TRBD2 | TRBJ2-5
CASSLNPGRLFSGANVLTF | TGTGCCAGCAGCTTAAATCCAGGGAGACTCTTCTCTGGGGCCAACGTCCTGACTTTC | TRBV7-2 | few | - | TRBJ2-6
CASSLIIRVNTEAFF | TGTGCCAGCAGTTTAATCATTCGGGTTAACACTGAAGCTTTCTTT | TRBV28 | - | - | TRBJ1-1
CASSPSGGAYEQYF | TGTGCCAGCAGCCCTAGCGGGGGGGCCTACGAGCAGTACTTC | TRBV11-3 | many | TRBD2 | TRBJ2-7
CASTPRTGYTGELFF | TGTGCCAGCACCCCAAGGACAGGGTACACCGGGGAGCTGTTTTTT | TRBV28 | few | TRBD1 | TRBJ2-2
CASSQRGRAGNEQFF | TGTGCCAGCAGCCAACGAGGGAGGGCCGGTAATGAGCAGTTCTTC | TRBV3-1 | - | TRBD2 | TRBJ2-1
CSVAPGTETQYF | TGCAGCGTTGCCCCAGGGACGGAGACCCAGTACTTC | TRBV29-1 | - | - | TRBJ2-5
CASSTQAMNTEAFF | TGCGCCAGCAGCACTCAGGCAATGAACACTGAAGCTTTCTTT | TRBV5-1 | - | - | TRBJ1-1
CASSLKGRGTNYGYTF | TGTGCCAGCAGCTTAAAGGGCAGGGGCACGAACTATGGCTACACCTTC | TRBV11-3 | - | - | TRBJ1-2